The clone carrying this TCR beta chain is a singleton in its sample. Its antigen is as yet unknown. Treatment here: roughly 10-day PBMC culture with coronavirus spike peptide pools or control peptides (ViraFEST assay). It was after 10 to 11 days of culture that CD4+ T cells were isolated by negative selection. This specimen belongs to a study of vaccination and CD4 T cells after COVID-19. Looking at the study overall: Nasal swab PCR had detected SARS-CoV-2 in convalescent patients, fewer than 10 mild and one severe. Findings of the study overall: Vaccine-specific clones in convalescent patients were spike mono-reactive in 304 of 307 cases.

An Oncomine TCR Beta short-read assay was used to sequence the DNA from cultured CD4+ T cells. Genomic DNA was drawn out of CD4+ T cells grown in culture. TCRdb re-called the PCR reads with MiXCR, one entry per CDR3 protein. The sample contains around 20,000 distinct CDR3 sequences, roughly 67% of which appear only once. There are 12 residues in the CDR3. Trimming pared 1 base from V and 8 bases from J, leaving 9 bases between. Germline CDR1 and CDR2: SGHRS and YFSETQ. Sequenced: CD4+ T cells from blood, cultured in vitro. The receptor was derived from a human donor who had recovered from COVID-19. The J gene is TRBJ1-2, the V gene TRBV5-1; D not certain. The CDR3 sequence is CASSLNGRGYTF. CDR3 DNA: TGCGCCAGCAGCTTGAATGGCAGGGGCTACACCTTC.